The 6 T cell receptor beta chains in this list originate from one sample, sequenced in a study of CD8 T cells in Susac syndrome. Roughly 0.45 to 1 ug RNA was reverse transcribed with random hexamers. TCRdb called the immunoSEQ multiplex PCR reads again in MiXCR, with one record for every CDR3 protein. Of 400,000 or so distinct CDR3 sequences listed, approximately 89% are singletons. Sample: CD8+ T cells from PBMCs. The receptor source for this set is a human donor with multiple sclerosis.

The CDR3 nucleotides read TGCAGTGCTAGAGATACCAAGCGGGAAAGCTCCTACGAGCAGTACTTC. Translating gives CSARDTKRESSYEQYF. The chain joins TRBV20-1 to TRBJ2-7, with TRBD2 identical over 7 bases. This CDR3 region has 16 residues. V gave up 0 bases and J gave up 0 bases; unmatched junction bases: 8. CDR1 and CDR2 (germline): DFQATT, SNEGSKA (reference sequence).

The chain is built from TRBV18 and TRBJ1-1, with 9 bases aligning to TRBD1. CDR1 is KGHSH and CDR2 is LQKENI in the germline V gene. Trimming removed 2 bases from V and 1 base from J; junction bases left unmatched: 8. This CDR3 region has 17 residues. The CDR3 sequence: CASSPVQGAETNTEAFF. CDR3 DNA sequence: TGTGCCAGCTCACCAGTACAGGGGGCAGAAACGAACACTGAAGCTTTCTTT.

This chain connects TRBV12-5 to TRBJ2-3; D not certain. V lost 9 bases to trimming and J lost 0 bases, with 16 bases between them. Germline V gene lookup returns CDR1 LGHNT and CDR2 FRNRAP. The CDR3 is 15 amino acids. The CDR3 here is CASVVGPTSTDTQYF. The CDR3 bases are TGTGCTAGCGTGGTTGGTCCTACTAGCACAGATACGCAGTATTTT.

The rearrangement joins TRBV20-1 to TRBJ2-1, with 8 bases lining up with TRBD1. Germline V lookup: CDR1 DFQATT, CDR2 SNEGSKA (reference sequence). This CDR3 region has 13 residues. V lost 7 bases to trimming and J lost 3 bases; unmatched junction nucleotides: 5. The CDR3 sequence: CSGTQGGYNEQFF. CDR3 sequence (DNA): TGCAGTGGAACACAGGGGGGCTACAATGAGCAGTTCTTC.

This clonotype was recorded only once. The rearrangement links TRBV6-5 to TRBJ2-3; 14 bases line up with TRBD2. Looked up from germline, CDR1 is MNHEY and CDR2 is SVGAGI. The V segment lost 2 bases and the J segment 0 bases; nucleotides outside the gene matches: 4. This CDR3 contains 18 residues. In DNA form, the CDR3 reads TGTGCCAGCAGTTACCCCGGGACTAGCGGGGGTAGCACAGATACGCAGTATTTT. It specifies CASSYPGTSGGSTDTQYF.

The gene calls are TRBV4-1 and TRBJ1-1, with D possibly matching TRBD1 (6 bases). V lost 0 bases and J lost 2, with 10 bases in between. Per the germline V gene, CDR1 is MGHRA and CDR2 is YSYEKL. This CDR3 spans 15 amino acids. CDR3 sequence: CASSQDRGANTEAFF. As DNA, the CDR3 is TGCGCCAGCAGCCAAGATCGGGGGGCAAACACTGAAGCTTTCTTT.